A selection of T cell receptor beta chains follows, all from one sample in a study of glioma-infiltrating T cells after dendritic cell vaccination. Measured with immunoSEQ multiplex PCR; TCRdb has only the in-frame clones, and not every one. In the table there are approximately 85,000 clones, 85% of which are singletons. Material: blood, obtained after dendritic cell vaccination. All receptors derive from a human donor with glioblastoma. Each CDR3 is given with its conserved first and last residue. D genes are given only for firm matches. Not all rows give a size; the values are once, few, many and, for expanded clones, a class.

TRBV21-1	.	.	TRBJ2-2	CASSKVLGAKNTGELFF	TGTGCCAGCAGCAAAGTCCTGGGCGCTAAGAACACCGGGGAGCTGTTTTTT
TRBV2	.	.	TRBJ2-7	CASSEVGNTGVPDQYF	TGTGCCAGCAGTGAAGTTGGGAATACAGGTGTACCGGACCAGTACTTC
TRBV4-2	.	.	TRBJ1-2	CASSDLGVNYGYTF	TGTGCCAGCAGCGATCTCGGGGTGAACTATGGCTACACCTTC
TRBV2	few	TRBD1	TRBJ1-2	CASSPGTAVGYGYTF	TGTGCCAGCAGCCCCGGGACAGCGGTGGGCTATGGCTACACCTTC
TRBV5-4	.	TRBD1	TRBJ1-3	CASSLLSTGAQLKSGNTIYF	TGTGCCAGCAGCTTGCTAAGCACAGGGGCGCAATTAAAATCTGGAAACACCATATATTTT
TRBV30	.	TRBD1	TRBJ2-7	CAWTIGQENSYEQYF	TGTGCCTGGACCATCGGACAGGAAAATTCCTACGAGCAGTACTTC
TRBV9	.	TRBD1	TRBJ1-2	CASSFGQGRNYGYTF	TGTGCCAGCAGCTTCGGACAGGGCCGAAACTATGGCTACACCTTC
TRBV29-1	.	TRBD2	TRBJ2-2	CSVRTGGAAGELFF	TGCAGCGTTCGCACCGGGGGGGCCGCCGGGGAGCTGTTTTTT
TRBV5-1	few	.	TRBJ1-1	CASSSRLGANTEAFF	TGCGCCAGCAGCTCCCGACTCGGTGCGAACACTGAAGCTTTCTTT
TRBV21-1	.	.	TRBJ1-6	CASSKIHPGQGGSPLHF	TGTGCCAGCAGCAAAATACACCCGGGACAGGGGGGTTCACCCCTCCACTTT
TRBV5-3	.	TRBD1	TRBJ2-1	CARSPGTGADEQFF	TGTGCCAGAAGCCCCGGGACAGGGGCGGATGAGCAGTTCTTC
TRBV5-1	.	.	TRBJ2-7	CASSLGGDRTVQYF	TGCGCCAGCAGCTTGGGGGGGGACCGCACGGTGCAGTACTTC
TRBV2	.	.	TRBJ2-3	CASSEYPQADTQYF	TGTGCCAGCAGTGAATACCCCCAGGCGGATACGCAGTATTTT
TRBV7-3	.	.	TRBJ1-6	CASSRTGSQDSPLHF	TGTGCCAGCAGCCGAACAGGGAGTCAGGATTCACCCCTCCACTTT
TRBV19	.	TRBD2	TRBJ2-7	CASSISGGGYEQYF	TGTGCCAGTAGTATTAGCGGGGGTGGCTACGAGCAGTACTTC
TRBV2	.	.	TRBJ1-2	CASSGSGTRHYTF	TGTGCCAGCAGTGGTTCCGGGACAAGGCACTACACCTTC
TRBV27	.	TRBD2	TRBJ2-3	CASSSRLAGYFSADTQYF	TGTGCCAGCAGTTCCAGACTAGCGGGATATTTCAGCGCAGATACGCAGTATTTT
TRBV10-3	.	.	TRBJ2-7	CAISTRVFPYEQYF	TGTGCCATCAGTACGAGGGTATTTCCTTACGAGCAGTACTTC
TRBV5-6	.	TRBD2	TRBJ2-4	CASSLLAGVMAKNIQYF	TGTGCCAGCAGCTTACTAGCGGGAGTTATGGCCAAAAACATTCAGTACTTC
TRBV19	.	.	TRBJ2-7	CASSKGSTYEQYF	TGTGCCAGTAGTAAAGGGAGTACCTACGAGCAGTACTTC
TRBV13	once	.	TRBJ2-5	CASSREERTQYF	TGTGCCAGCAGCAGAGAAGAGCGGACCCAGTACTTC
TRBV11-2	.	.	TRBJ1-2	CASSFEGSSGGYTF	TGTGCCAGCAGCTTCGAGGGAAGTAGTGGTGGCTACACCTTC
TRBV19	.	TRBD1	TRBJ2-2	CASSTGTGVATGELFF	TGTGCCAGTAGTACCGGGACAGGGGTGGCCACCGGGGAGCTGTTTTTT
TRBV6-5	.	TRBD2	TRBJ2-7	CASTAGGGPIYEQYF	TGTGCCAGCACCGCTGGCGGGGGGCCCATCTACGAGCAGTACTTC
TRBV7-2	.	TRBD2	TRBJ2-3	CASSMSWGLAGNTDTQYF	TGTGCCAGCAGCATGTCCTGGGGACTAGCGGGGAACACAGATACGCAGTATTTT
TRBV27	.	TRBD2	TRBJ2-3	CASSPLAGVGTQYF	TGTGCCAGCAGCCCTCTAGCGGGAGTAGGTACGCAGTATTTT
TRBV4-2	.	TRBD2	TRBJ2-7	CASSQVVGLAVSYEQYF	TGTGCCAGCAGCCAAGTGGTGGGACTAGCGGTAAGCTACGAGCAGTACTTC
TRBV19	.	TRBD1	TRBJ2-1	CASSRTGGDEQFF	TGTGCCAGTAGTAGAACAGGGGGAGATGAGCAGTTCTTC
TRBV7-9	.	.	TRBJ2-1	CASSVTGGNEQFF	TGTGCCAGCAGCGTCACTGGCGGCAATGAGCAGTTCTTC
TRBV29-1	.	TRBD1	TRBJ1-1	CSVGRDRGWDTEAFF	TGCAGCGTGGGGCGGGACAGGGGTTGGGACACTGAAGCTTTCTTT
TRBV7-9	many	TRBD1	TRBJ1-1	CASSIRTGQGRGTEAFF	TGTGCCAGCAGCATACGTACGGGACAGGGACGGGGCACTGAAGCTTTCTTT
TRBV14	.	TRBD2	TRBJ2-7	CASSGGSSYEQYF	TGTGCCAGCTCCGGGGGGAGCTCCTACGAGCAGTACTTC
TRBV6-5	.	.	TRBJ2-5	CASSWAALREETQYF	TGTGCCAGCAGTTGGGCCGCATTGAGGGAAGAGACCCAGTACTTC
TRBV15	.	TRBD2	TRBJ2-7	CATSRVREGHREQYF	TGTGCCACCAGCAGAGTTCGGGAGGGTCATAGGGAGCAGTACTTC
TRBV28	.	.	TRBJ1-2	CASRQGQGGYTF	TGTGCCAGCAGGCAGGGGCAGGGGGGCTACACCTTC
TRBV5-1	.	.	TRBJ2-3	CASSLRDWRWDTQYF	TGCGCCAGCAGCTTACGTGACTGGCGGTGGGATACGCAGTATTTT
TRBV7-2	.	.	TRBJ2-2	CASTLTDGTGELFF	TGTGCCAGCACCCTAACCGACGGGACCGGGGAGCTGTTTTTT
TRBV6-5	.	TRBD1	TRBJ2-1	CASRATGLNEQFF	TGTGCCAGCAGAGCGACAGGGCTGAATGAGCAGTTCTTC
TRBV5-1	.	.	TRBJ2-1	CASSLDGRAYNEQFF	TGCGCCAGCAGCTTGGACGGGAGAGCCTACAATGAGCAGTTCTTC
TRBV25-1	once	TRBD2	TRBJ2-1	CASSEKVSGAPNEQFF	TGTGCCAGCAGTGAAAAGGTTAGCGGGGCTCCAAATGAGCAGTTCTTC
TRBV6-6	.	.	TRBJ1-1	CASSYVSGENTEAFF	TGTGCCAGCAGTTACGTTTCCGGGGAGAACACTGAAGCTTTCTTT
TRBV7-9	.	.	TRBJ2-3	CASSLTRVGSTDTQYF	TGTGCCAGCAGCTTGACCAGGGTGGGGAGCACAGATACGCAGTATTTT
TRBV13	.	.	TRBJ2-6	CASSSYTYSGANVLTF	TGTGCCAGCAGCTCATATACCTACTCTGGGGCCAACGTCCTGACTTTC
TRBV7-9	.	TRBD2	TRBJ2-1	CASSLLDRDYISYNEQFF	TGTGCCAGCAGCTTATTAGACCGGGACTACATCTCCTACAATGAGCAGTTCTTC
TRBV7-6	.	.	TRBJ2-5	CASSSLALQETQYF	TGTGCCAGCAGTTCCTTAGCCCTACAAGAGACCCAGTACTTC
TRBV10-1	.	.	TRBJ2-7	CASRRVRVPREDGAKYF	TGCGCCAGCAGGAGAGTGAGGGTTCCCAGGGAGGATGGGGCTAAGTACTTC
TRBV5-1	.	.	TRBJ1-1	CASSLAGENTEAFF	TGCGCCAGCAGCTTGGCCGGTGAGAACACTGAAGCTTTCTTT
TRBV28	.	TRBD1	TRBJ2-7	CASSETGTARTYEQYF	TGTGCCAGCAGTGAAACGGGGACAGCGCGTACTTACGAGCAGTACTTC
TRBV2	.	TRBD2	TRBJ2-1	CASRTSGFYNEQFF	TGTGCCAGCAGGACTAGCGGGTTTTACAATGAGCAGTTCTTC
TRBV19	.	.	TRBJ2-3	CASSITREDTQYF	TGTGCCAGTAGTATAACCAGGGAAGATACGCAGTATTTT